The 27 T cell receptor beta chains presented below share a single source sample, sequenced in a study of blood T cell repertoires in COVID-19. Profiling relied on immunoSEQ multiplex PCR, and the TCRdb table lists in-frame clones only, not all of them. The sample carries about 160,000 clones, about 92% recorded once. The sequenced sample consisted of peripheral blood. Every receptor here comes from a woman aged 55 to 70 with COVID-19, enrolled during active disease.

The chain recombines TRBV4-3 with TRBJ2-2; D might be TRBD1 (6 bases). Germline V CDR1 and CDR2: LGHNA, YSLEER. Trimming took off 0 bases at V and 5 bases at J, with 13 bases between the two ends. The CDR3 sequence is 16 residues long. The CDR3 nucleotides are TGCGCCAGCAGCCAAGATCCACAGGGAGAGACCGGGGAGCTGTTTTTT. Protein: CASSQDPQGETGELFF.

The V and J genes are TRBV2 and TRBJ1-2; no clear D gene. The ends were cut back, 5 bases at V and 3 bases at J, with 13 bases in the middle. Germline CDR1 SNHLY, CDR2 FYNNEI. This CDR3 spans 14 amino acids. CDR3 coding DNA: TGTGCCAGCAGTCAAACTTACCGGGACTATGGCTACACCTTC. This translates into CASSQTYRDYGYTF.

The chain joins TRBV5-1 to TRBJ2-2; D unresolved. V lost 5 bases to trimming and J lost 0 bases, with 8 bases between them. The CDR3 consists of 14 residues. Germline CDR1 is SGHRS and CDR2 is YFSETQ. CDR3 bases: TGCGCCAGCAGGGCCGCAACGAACACCGGGGAGCTGTTTTTT. It encodes CASRAATNTGELFF.

The chain uses TRBV12-3 or TRBV12-4 and TRBJ1-2, with 10 positions matching TRBD1. The CDR3 totals 13 residues. V shed 6 bases and J 8 bases; nucleotides not matched to a gene: 6. The CDR3 sequence: CASRTGQGGGYTF. CDR3 sequence (DNA): TGTGCCAGCAGAACAGGACAGGGGGGCGGCTACACCTTC.

The V gene is TRBV19, the J gene TRBJ1-5, with D possibly TRBD1 on 5 matching bases. The CDR3 spans 13 residues. Looked up from germline, CDR1 is LNHDA and CDR2 is SQIVND (reference sequence). V was trimmed by 9 bases and J by 6 bases, leaving 15 bases between them. CDR3 nucleotides: TGTGCCAGCAGTCAGGGCCTCAGTCAGCCCCAGCATTTT. It encodes CASSQGLSQPQHF.

V usage is TRBV25-1 and J usage is TRBJ1-2; D is possibly TRBD1 (6 bases). Per germline, CDR1 MGHDK and CDR2 SYGVNS. With 4 bases removed from V and 2 bases from J, the gap between germline ends came to 17 bases. The CDR3 contains 16 residues. The CDR3 nucleotides are TGTGCCAGCAGTGGAGGGGGTCTACAGACCAACTATGGCTACACCTTC. Translating gives CASSGGGLQTNYGYTF.

On this clone itself: The identical CDR3 is also encoded by other nucleotide sequences in the sample. The chain uses TRBV7-9 and TRBJ1-4; D remains ambiguous. V dropped 3 bases and J dropped 3 bases, with 8 bases sitting between them. In germline, CDR1 is SEHNR, CDR2 FQNEAQ (reference sequence). This CDR3 region has 14 residues. In DNA, the CDR3 is TGTGCCAGCAGCTTTTCGTCGGCTAATGAAAAACTGTTTTTT. This gives the protein CASSFSSANEKLFF.

V gene TRBV5-1 combines with J gene TRBJ2-1; 9 positions match TRBD2. The CDR3 has 15 amino acids. The J segment lost 7 bases and the V segment lost 0 bases, leaving 5 bases of the junction unmatched. The V gene's germline CDR1 is SGHRS and CDR2 YFSETQ. Here the CDR3 reads CASSLVAGGQNEQFF. CDR3 coding DNA: TGCGCCAGCAGCTTGGTTGCGGGGGGGCAGAATGAGCAGTTCTTC. The whole variable domain, remainder taken from reference TRBV5-1 and TRBJ2-1, is KAGVTQTPRYLIKTRGQQVTLSCSPISGHRSVSWYQQTPGQGLQFLFEYFSETQRNKGNFPGRFSGRQFSNSRSEMNVSTLELGDSALYLCASSLVAGGQNEQFFGPGTRLTVL.

The V and J genes are TRBV10-3 and TRBJ1-1; D gene uncertain. Germline-derived CDR1 and CDR2 are ENHRY and SYGVKD. Trimming removed 2 bases from V and 1 base from J, with 14 bases in between. The CDR3 is 16 residues long. CDR3 DNA sequence: TGTGCCATCAGTGAGCCCCTACTCGCTGGGAACACTGAAGCTTTCTTT. This gives the protein CAISEPLLAGNTEAFF.

This clone was found once. CDR3 amino acids: CAGKGQGAYEQYF. The DNA of the CDR3 is TGTGCCGGCAAGGGACAGGGGGCCTACGAGCAGTACTTC. The chain carries TRBV2 and TRBJ2-7, with 11 bases fitting TRBD1. The CDR3 totals 13 residues. V gave up 11 bases and J gave up 2 bases; unmatched junction bases: 5. Germline V gene lookup returns CDR1 SNHLY and CDR2 FYNNEI.

This clone appeared once. The chain employs TRBV3-1 (or the pseudogene TRBV3-2) and TRBJ1-6, with 7 nucleotides matching TRBD1. CDR3 size: 13 residues. Germline lookup yields CDR1 LGHDT and CDR2 YNNKEL (reference sequence). The ends lost 7 bases at V and 6 bases at J; junction bases unmatched: 3. The CDR3 sequence: CASTTGANSPLHF. As DNA, the CDR3 is TGTGCCAGCACCACAGGGGCTAATTCACCCCTCCACTTT.

To note about this clone: The identical CDR3 is also encoded by other nucleotide sequences in the sample. The chain links TRBV7-8 to TRBJ2-1; 10 positions agree with TRBD2. The CDR3 has 15 amino acids. Germline CDR1 SGHVS, CDR2 FQNEAQ. The ends lost 5 bases at V and 4 bases at J; junction bases unmatched: 5. The CDR3 is CASSPSGGVYNEQFF. CDR3 DNA: TGTGCCAGCAGCCCGAGCGGGGGGGTATACAATGAGCAGTTCTTC.

This chain joins TRBV6-6 and TRBJ1-1; TRBD1 matches 11 bases. With V trimmed by 2 bases and J by 9 bases, 8 bases remained unmatched. The CDR3 loop spans 15 amino acids. The V gene's germline CDR1 is MNHNY and CDR2 SVGAGI (reference sequence). The CDR3: CASSYPPGQGGKAFF. The CDR3 DNA follows: TGTGCCAGCAGTTACCCTCCGGGACAGGGGGGTAAAGCTTTCTTT.

The chain carries TRBV4-3 and TRBJ2-2; possibly TRBD2 for D (5 bases). V dropped 2 bases and J dropped 5 bases, with 15 bases sitting between them. CDR1 is LGHNA, CDR2 YSLEER, per germline. The CDR3 extends over 16 amino acids. CDR3 protein: CASSQRLPQRTGELFF. DNA of the CDR3: TGCGCCAGCAGCCAAAGACTACCTCAGCGGACCGGGGAGCTGTTTTTT.

The chain recombines TRBV6-2 or TRBV6-3 with TRBJ2-7, with 10 bases that match TRBD1. Germline CDR1 reads MNHEY; CDR2 reads SVGEGT. The CDR3 totals 16 residues. With V trimmed by 2 bases and J by 2 bases, 6 bases remained unmatched. The CDR3 coding sequence is TGTGCCAGCAGTTACGCCAGGACAGGGGGACCCTACGAGCAGTACTTC. It yields the protein CASSYARTGGPYEQYF.

This clone occurred once. V and J are TRBV15 and TRBJ1-2; weak D call: TRBD1 (6 bases). The V gene lost 3 bases and the J gene lost 4 bases, with 15 bases spanning the gap. The length of the CDR3 is 15 residues. Germline assignment: CDR1 LNHNV and CDR2 YYDKDF (reference sequence). The CDR3 spells CATSSPLTGLYGYTF. The CDR3, as DNA: TGTGCCACCAGCAGCCCGTTGACAGGTCTCTATGGCTACACCTTC.

The rearrangement joins TRBV30 to TRBJ1-6, with D unresolved. The germline V gene has CDR1 GTSNPN and CDR2 SVGIG (reference sequence). The CDR3 is made up of 15 amino acids. The germline V and J ends were trimmed by 1 base and 2 bases, with 9 bases remaining between them. As DNA, the CDR3 is TGTGCCTGGAGTGGCGGCGGAGCCTATAATTCACCCCTCCACTTT. It is translated as CAWSGGGAYNSPLHF.

The gene calls are TRBV9 and TRBJ1-2; 7 bases map to TRBD1. V shed 6 bases, J shed 3 bases, and the junction held 5 bases outside the gene matches. CDR3 size: 13 residues. From germline, CDR1 is SGDLS and CDR2 YYNGEE. CDR3 in amino acids: CASNRDRDYGYTF. CDR3 coding DNA: TGTGCCAGCAACCGGGACAGAGACTATGGCTACACCTTC.

V is TRBV5-1 and J is TRBJ2-1; 15 bases match TRBD2. The CDR3 is 17 residues long. In germline, CDR1 is SGHRS, CDR2 YFSETQ. V lost 4 bases, J lost 0 bases, and 2 bases stayed unmatched. CDR3 in DNA: TGCGCCAGCAGCCGGACTAGCGGGGGGGACTCCTACAATGAGCAGTTCTTC. It codes for CASSRTSGGDSYNEQFF. Together with reference TRBV5-1 and TRBJ2-1, the CDR3 gives the full variable domain: KAGVTQTPRYLIKTRGQQVTLSCSPISGHRSVSWYQQTPGQGLQFLFEYFSETQRNKGNFPGRFSGRQFSNSRSEMNVSTLELGDSALYLCASSRTSGGDSYNEQFFGPGTRLTVL.

The genes are TRBV19 and TRBJ2-1, with 14 bases that match TRBD2. Losses at the gene ends were 9 bases for V and 7 bases for J; bases not matched to a gene: 5. In germline, CDR1 is LNHDA, CDR2 SQIVND (reference sequence). The CDR3 has 14 residues. CDR3 loop: CASRTSGGKNEQFF. CDR3 nucleotides: TGTGCCAGCCGGACTAGCGGGGGGAAGAATGAGCAGTTCTTC.

This clone has just one count. This chain uses TRBV9 with TRBJ2-1, with a possible D match to TRBD1 (6 bases). Trimming cost V 3 bases and J 10 bases, with 17 bases left between them. Germline CDR1 is SGDLS and CDR2 is YYNGEE. This CDR3 spans 14 amino acids. The CDR3: CASSGGHSGGEQFF. In DNA, the CDR3 is TGTGCCAGCAGCGGGGGACATTCAGGCGGGGAGCAGTTCTTC.

This chain joins TRBV7-3 and TRBJ1-1, with 11 bases matching TRBD1. V was pared by 5 bases and J by 8 bases, with 7 bases of the junction left unmatched. Germline CDR1 reads SGHTA; CDR2 reads FQGTGA. The CDR3 sequence is 14 residues long. The CDR3 sequence is CASSPGTGGLEAFF. The CDR3 coding sequence is TGTGCCAGCAGCCCCGGGACAGGGGGTCTAGAAGCTTTCTTT.

DNA for the CDR3: TGTGCCAGCAGCCGGGAATACAATCAGCCCCAGCATTTT. It codes for CASSREYNQPQHF. J is TRBJ1-5 and V is TRBV27; D remains ambiguous. V was shortened by 6 bases and J by 3 bases, with 9 bases between the two germline ends. Germline-derived CDR1 and CDR2 are MNHEY and SMNVEV (reference sequence). The CDR3 spans 13 residues.

The chain couples TRBV18 to TRBJ2-7; the match to TRBD2 covers 11 bases. The CDR3 has 17 residues. From germline, CDR1 is KGHSH and CDR2 LQKENI. Trimming cost V 3 bases and J 4 bases; bases outside gene matches: 11. In DNA, the CDR3 is TGTGCCAGCTCACCGGCGAGCCTAGCGGGGGGCGTTTACGAGCAGTACTTC. Its translation: CASSPASLAGGVYEQYF. Drawing the rest from reference TRBV18 and TRBJ2-7, the complete variable domain is NAGVMQNPRHLVRRRGQEARLRCSPMKGHSHVYWYRQLPEEGLKFMVYLQKENIIDESGMPKERFSAEFPKEGPSILRIQQVVRGDSAAYFCASSPASLAGGVYEQYFGPGTRLTVT.

The rearrangement joins TRBV27 to TRBJ1-6; D gene uncertain. The V and J ends lost 2 bases and 3 bases respectively, with 8 bases between them. This CDR3 contains 15 residues. Germline V gene lookup returns CDR1 MNHEY and CDR2 SMNVEV (reference sequence). The CDR3 sequence: CASSLVGGYNSPLHF. The CDR3 nucleotides are TGTGCCAGCAGTTTAGTGGGAGGCTATAATTCACCCCTCCACTTT.

The CDR3 sequence: CASSPRGSGELFF. The CDR3 region has the DNA TGTGCCAGCAGCCCCAGGGGATCCGGGGAGCTGTTTTTT. V is TRBV7-9 and J is TRBJ2-2; a weak D match, TRBD1 (6 bases). Trimming removed 5 bases at V and 6 bases at J, with 10 bases between. The CDR3 runs 13 residues. Germline V lookup: CDR1 SEHNR, CDR2 FQNEAQ (reference sequence).

The CDR3 DNA sequence: TGTGCCAGCAGCGTCGCCTCGACAGTTAACTATGGCTACACCTTC. It translates to CASSVASTVNYGYTF. The genes are TRBV9 and TRBJ1-2; TRBD1 is a possible D gene (5 bases). This CDR3 is built from 15 residues. V was trimmed by 2 bases and J by 1 base, leaving 12 bases between them. From germline, CDR1 is SGDLS and CDR2 YYNGEE.